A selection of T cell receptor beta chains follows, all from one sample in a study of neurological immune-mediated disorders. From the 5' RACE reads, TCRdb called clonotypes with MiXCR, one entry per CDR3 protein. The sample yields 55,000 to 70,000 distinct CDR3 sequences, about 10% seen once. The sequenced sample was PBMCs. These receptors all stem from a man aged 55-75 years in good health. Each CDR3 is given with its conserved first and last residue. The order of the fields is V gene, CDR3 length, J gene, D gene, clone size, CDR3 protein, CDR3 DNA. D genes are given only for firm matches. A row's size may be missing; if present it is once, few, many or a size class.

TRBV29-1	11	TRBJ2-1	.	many	CSLGDRGEQFF	TGCAGCCTGGGGGATAGGGGTGAGCAGTTCTTC
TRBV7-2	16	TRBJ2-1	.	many	CASSLVGSMAANEQFF	TGTGCCAGCAGCTTAGTGGGGTCCATGGCAGCCAATGAGCAGTTCTTC
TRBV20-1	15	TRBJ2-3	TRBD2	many	CSARLAGAHGNTQYF	TGCAGTGCAAGACTAGCGGGGGCCCACGGGAATACGCAGTATTTT
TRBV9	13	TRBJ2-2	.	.	CAISQGGAGELFF	TGTGCCATCAGCCAGGGGGGGGCCGGGGAGCTGTTTTTT
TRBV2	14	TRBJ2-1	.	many	CASSEAPRAGEQFF	TGTGCCAGCAGTGAAGCTCCGAGGGCCGGTGAGCAGTTCTTC
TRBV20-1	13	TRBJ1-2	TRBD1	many	CSSWDRGDYGYTF	TGCAGCTCCTGGGACAGAGGAGACTATGGCTACACCTTC
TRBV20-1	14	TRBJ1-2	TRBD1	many	CSARDRDRIYGYTF	TGCAGTGCTAGAGACCGGGACAGGATCTATGGCTACACCTTC
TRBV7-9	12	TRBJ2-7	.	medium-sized	CASSASRVEQYF	TGTGCCAGCAGCGCGAGCCGTGTCGAGCAGTACTTC
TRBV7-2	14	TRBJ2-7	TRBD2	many	CASSLSSGAYEQYF	TGTGCCAGCAGCTTAAGCAGCGGGGCCTACGAGCAGTACTTC
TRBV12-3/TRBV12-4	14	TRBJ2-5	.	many	CASSPSASIETQYF	TGTGCCAGCAGTCCCTCGGCTAGTATAGAGACCCAGTACTTC
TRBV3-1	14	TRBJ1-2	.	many	CASSHRVRRYGYTF	TGTGCCAGCAGCCACAGGGTTCGTCGGTATGGCTACACCTTC
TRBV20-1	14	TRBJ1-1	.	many	CSARQQGSNTEAFF	TGCAGTGCTAGACAACAGGGTTCGAACACTGAAGCTTTCTTT
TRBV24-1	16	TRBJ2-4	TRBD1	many	CATSDPTGTEGNIQYF	TGTGCCACCAGTGATCCTACCGGGACAGAGGGAAACATTCAGTACTTC
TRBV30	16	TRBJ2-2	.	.	CAWSGQILVTTGELFF	TGTGCCTGGAGTGGACAAATCCTCGTCACCACCGGGGAGCTGTTTTTT
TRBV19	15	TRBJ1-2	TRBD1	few	CASSPSHEGAYGYTF	TGTGCCAGTAGTCCCTCGCACGAGGGGGCTTATGGCTACACCTTC
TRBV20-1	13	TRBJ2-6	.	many	CSPNKLGANVLTF	TGCAGTCCCAACAAGTTGGGGGCCAACGTCCTGACTTTC
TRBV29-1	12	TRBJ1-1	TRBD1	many	CSVASGGGEAFF	TGCAGCGTTGCTTCAGGGGGGGGTGAAGCTTTCTTT
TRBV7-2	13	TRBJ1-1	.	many	CASSPHMNTEAFF	TGTGCCAGCAGCCCCCATATGAACACTGAAGCTTTCTTT
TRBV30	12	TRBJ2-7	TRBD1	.	CAQGTGAYEQYF	TGTGCCCAGGGGACAGGGGCCTACGAGCAGTACTTC
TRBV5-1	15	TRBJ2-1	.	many	CASSPLRGSYNEQFF	TGCGCCAGCAGCCCCCTGAGGGGATCTTACAATGAGCAGTTCTTC
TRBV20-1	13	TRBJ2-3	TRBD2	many	CSSESGGTDTQYF	TGCAGCTCGGAAAGCGGGGGCACAGATACGCAGTATTTT
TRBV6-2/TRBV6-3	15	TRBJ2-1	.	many	CASSYRGFNYNEQFF	TGTGCCAGCAGTTACAGGGGGTTTAACTACAATGAGCAGTTCTTC
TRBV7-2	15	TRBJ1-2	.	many	CASSLKEKGGHGYTF	TGTGCCAGCAGCTTAAAGGAGAAGGGGGGCCATGGCTACACCTTC
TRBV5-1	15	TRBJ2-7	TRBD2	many	CASRPTSGVSYEQYF	TGCGCCAGCCGGCCGACTAGCGGGGTCTCCTACGAGCAGTACTTC
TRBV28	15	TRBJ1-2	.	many	CASSLGGGGSYGYTF	TGTGCCAGCAGTTTGGGCGGGGGCGGTAGCTATGGCTACACCTTC
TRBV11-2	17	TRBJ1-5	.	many	CASSRSRGGGNNQPQHF	TGTGCCAGCAGCCGAAGCCGGGGGGGTGGAAACAATCAGCCCCAGCATTTT
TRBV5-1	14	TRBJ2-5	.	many	CASRLTAYEETQYF	TGCGCCAGCAGACTAACAGCCTATGAAGAGACCCAGTACTTC